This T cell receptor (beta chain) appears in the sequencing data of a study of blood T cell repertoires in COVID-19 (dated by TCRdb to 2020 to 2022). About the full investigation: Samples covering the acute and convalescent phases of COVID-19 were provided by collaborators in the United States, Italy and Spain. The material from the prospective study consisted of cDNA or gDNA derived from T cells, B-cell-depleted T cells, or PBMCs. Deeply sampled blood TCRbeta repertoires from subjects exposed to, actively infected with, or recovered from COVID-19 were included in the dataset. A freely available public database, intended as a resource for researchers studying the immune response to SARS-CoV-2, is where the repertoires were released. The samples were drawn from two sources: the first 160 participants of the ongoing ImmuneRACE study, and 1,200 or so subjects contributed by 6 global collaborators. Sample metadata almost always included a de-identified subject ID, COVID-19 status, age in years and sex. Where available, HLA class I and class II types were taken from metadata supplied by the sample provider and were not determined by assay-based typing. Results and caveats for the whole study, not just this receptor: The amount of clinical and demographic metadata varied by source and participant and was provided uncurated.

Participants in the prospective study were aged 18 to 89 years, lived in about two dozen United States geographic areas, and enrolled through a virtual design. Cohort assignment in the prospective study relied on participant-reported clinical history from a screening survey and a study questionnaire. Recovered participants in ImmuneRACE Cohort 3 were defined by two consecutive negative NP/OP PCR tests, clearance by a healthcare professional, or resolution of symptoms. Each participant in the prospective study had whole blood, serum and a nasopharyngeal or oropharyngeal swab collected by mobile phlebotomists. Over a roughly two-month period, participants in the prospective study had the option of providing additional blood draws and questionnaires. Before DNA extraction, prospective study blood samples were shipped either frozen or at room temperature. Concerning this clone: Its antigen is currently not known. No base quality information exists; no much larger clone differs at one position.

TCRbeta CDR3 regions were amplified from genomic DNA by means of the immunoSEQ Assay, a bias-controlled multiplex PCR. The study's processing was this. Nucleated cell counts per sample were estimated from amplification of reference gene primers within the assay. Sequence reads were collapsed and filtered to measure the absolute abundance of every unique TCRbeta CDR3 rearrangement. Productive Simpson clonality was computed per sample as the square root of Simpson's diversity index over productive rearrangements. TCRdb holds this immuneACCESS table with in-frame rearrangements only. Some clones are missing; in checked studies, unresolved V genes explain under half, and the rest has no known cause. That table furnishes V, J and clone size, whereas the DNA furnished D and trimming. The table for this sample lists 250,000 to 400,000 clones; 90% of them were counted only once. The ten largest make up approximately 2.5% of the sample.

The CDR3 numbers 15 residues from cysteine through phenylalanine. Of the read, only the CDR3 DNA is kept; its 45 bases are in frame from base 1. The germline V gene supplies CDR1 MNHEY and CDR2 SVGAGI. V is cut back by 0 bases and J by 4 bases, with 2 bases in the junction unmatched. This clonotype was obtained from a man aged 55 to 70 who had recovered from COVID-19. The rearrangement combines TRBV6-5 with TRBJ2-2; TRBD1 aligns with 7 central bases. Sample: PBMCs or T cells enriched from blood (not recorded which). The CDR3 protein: CASSYSTGPTGELFF. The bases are TGTGCCAGCAGTTACTCGACAGGGCCCACCGGGGAGCTGTTTTTT.